These 26 T cell receptor beta chains were sequenced from one sample in a study of CD8 T cells in Susac syndrome. Reverse transcription of 0.5 to 1 ug RNA used random hexamers. Each CDR3 protein gets one entry after TCRdb re-called the immunoSEQ multiplex PCR reads with MiXCR. The sample contains fewer than 200,000 distinct CDR3 sequences, 93% of which appear only once. Sample: CD4+ T cells from PBMCs. The receptor source for this set is a human donor in good health.

This rearrangement joins TRBV28 to TRBJ2-5; weak D call: TRBD1 (5 bases). The V gene's germline CDR1 is MDHEN and CDR2 SYDVKM. V gave up 6 bases and J gave up 0 bases, with 14 bases separating them. CDR3 length: 15 residues. CDR3 nucleotide sequence: TGTGCCAGCAGCCCGTACAGGACATACCAAGAGACCCAGTACTTC. This gives the protein CASSPYRTYQETQYF.

The chain combines TRBV29-1 with TRBJ1-1; possibly TRBD1 for D (5 bases). The V gene's germline CDR1 is SQVTM and CDR2 ANQGSEA. V was clipped by 5 bases and J by 0 bases, with 13 bases between them. CDR3 length: 14 amino acids. CDR3 sequence (DNA): TGCAGCGTTTGGGGGGATGGGATGAACACTGAAGCTTTCTTT. It yields the protein CSVWGDGMNTEAFF.

This clonotype was observed a few times. The V gene is TRBV7-6, the J gene TRBJ2-3; tentatively, D is TRBD1 or TRBD2 (5 bases each). V lost 5 bases, J lost 0 bases, and 9 bases lay in between. The CDR3 covers 14 residues. Germline values: CDR1 SGHVS, CDR2 FNYEAQ. The CDR3 sequence: CASSPGLSTDTQYF. CDR3 in DNA: TGTGCCAGCAGCCCGGGGCTCAGCACAGATACGCAGTATTTT.

The rearrangement joins TRBV6-5 to TRBJ1-3, with D unresolved. The length of the CDR3 is 18 residues. CDR1 MNHEY and CDR2 SVGAGI come from the germline V gene. Trimming stripped 2 bases from V and 6 bases from J, with 23 bases between. The chain's CDR3 is CASSYSPASAGWENTIYF. Here the CDR3 DNA reads TGTGCCAGCAGTTACAGTCCGGCGTCAGCCGGTTGGGAAAACACCATATATTTT.

J is TRBJ2-7 and V is TRBV30, with D perhaps matching TRBD1 or TRBD2 (5 bases each). The CDR3 is made up of 14 amino acids. Germline V gene data show CDR1 as GTSNPN and CDR2 as SVGIG (reference sequence). The ends were cut back, 3 bases at V and 7 bases at J, with 19 bases in the middle. The chain's CDR3 is CAWRRTSLSGEQYF. CDR3 nucleotide sequence: TGTGCCTGGAGGAGGACTTCCCTGTCAGGGGAGCAGTACTTC.

This rearrangement joins TRBV7-2 to TRBJ1-1; 7 bases align to TRBD1. With 6 bases clipped from V and 3 bases from J, the junction kept 7 bases outside the gene matches. CDR3 length: 14 residues. The V gene's germline CDR1 is SGHTA and CDR2 FQGNSA. The CDR3 DNA follows: TGTGCCAGCAGTCACAGGGGATACTACACTGAAGCTTTCTTT. Translating gives CASSHRGYYTEAFF.

The chain carries TRBV28 and TRBJ1-2; TRBD1 matches at 9 bases. CDR1 and CDR2 (germline): MDHEN, SYDVKM. The CDR3 consists of 15 residues. V trimming: 6 bases; J trimming: 7 bases; junction bases outside the gene matches: 12. The CDR3 region is CASRVPQGARVGYTF. Here the CDR3 DNA reads TGTGCCAGCAGGGTTCCACAGGGGGCGCGGGTTGGCTACACCTTC.

V gene TRBV28 combines with J gene TRBJ2-5; 10 nucleotides agree with TRBD2. Trimming cost V 3 bases and J 5 bases; bases outside gene matches: 6. The germline V gene has CDR1 MDHEN and CDR2 SYDVKM. CDR3 length: 15 amino acids. CDR3 region: CASSFSGGAQETQYF. The CDR3 coding sequence is TGTGCCAGCAGTTTCAGCGGGGGGGCCCAGGAGACCCAGTACTTC.

This chain uses TRBV19 with TRBJ2-5; the match to TRBD1 covers 8 bases. Germline values: CDR1 LNHDA, CDR2 SQIVND (reference sequence). Trimming removed 9 bases from V and 5 bases from J; junction bases left unmatched: 11. The CDR3 consists of 14 residues. The CDR3: CASNGQGGRETQYF. The CDR3 DNA follows: TGTGCCAGCAACGGACAGGGCGGACGGGAGACCCAGTACTTC.

The rearrangement links TRBV4-2 to TRBJ2-2; TRBD2 aligns across 9 bases. J was trimmed by 4 bases and V by 1 base; bases with no gene match: 4. Germline V CDR1 and CDR2: LGHNA, YNFKEQ. There are 16 residues in the CDR3. The CDR3 DNA follows: TGTGCCAGCAGCCAAGTGACTAGCGGACTCACCGGGGAGCTGTTTTTT. Translated, it gives CASSQVTSGLTGELFF.

The chain has TRBV4-3 and TRBJ2-5; D is unresolved. Germline assignment: CDR1 LGHNA and CDR2 YSLEER. The V gene lost 4 bases and the J gene lost 4 bases, with 10 bases spanning the gap. CDR3 size: 13 residues. DNA of the CDR3: TGCGCCAGCAGCCGAAATCCGGGAGAGACCCAGTACTTC. As protein: CASSRNPGETQYF.

The genes are TRBV7-3 and TRBJ1-1; no reliable D call. CDR3 length: 13 residues. Germline loops: CDR1 SGHTA, CDR2 FQGTGA. V was pared by 2 bases and J by 1 base, with 5 bases between. The CDR3 coding sequence is TGTGCCAGCAGCTTACGGGAGAACACTGAAGCTTTCTTT. It codes for CASSLRENTEAFF.

The chain is built from TRBV14 and TRBJ2-3; D gene unclear. Trimming took 4 bases from V and 0 from J, leaving 11 bases between them. Germline CDR1 reads SGHDN; CDR2 reads FVKESK. CDR3 length: 15 residues. CDR3 sequence reads: CASSPLDSSTDTQYF. The CDR3 nucleotides are TGTGCCAGCAGCCCCCTGGATAGTAGCACAGATACGCAGTATTTT.

This rearrangement joins TRBV2 to TRBJ2-2; 11 positions agree with TRBD1. V shed 2 bases, J shed 5 bases, and the junction held 7 bases outside the gene matches. Germline CDR1 reads SNHLY; CDR2 reads FYNNEI. CDR3 size: 17 residues. The CDR3 DNA sequence: TGTGCCAGCAGTGAAAGAGGGACAGGGGGTAAAACCGGGGAGCTGTTTTTT. It specifies CASSERGTGGKTGELFF.

The chain recombines TRBV28 with TRBJ1-1; D is uncertain. V was trimmed by 7 bases and J by 0 bases, leaving 12 bases between them. This CDR3 has 14 residues. CDR1 is MDHEN and CDR2 is SYDVKM in the germline V gene. CDR3 sequence reads: CASKVGGLNTEAFF. CDR3 nucleotide sequence: TGTGCCAGCAAGGTGGGCGGGCTGAACACTGAAGCTTTCTTT.

V and J are TRBV29-1 and TRBJ1-5; D unresolved. Trimming left V 6 bases short and J 6 bases short, with 15 bases between. Germline lookup yields CDR1 SQVTM and CDR2 ANQGSEA. The CDR3 totals 13 residues. Here the CDR3 DNA reads TGCAGCGTCCACCTCGGGGAGGGTCAGCCCCAGCATTTT. Translated: CSVHLGEGQPQHF.

This clonotype was seen just once. The V and J genes are TRBV2 and TRBJ2-5; TRBD2 agrees at 9 bases. Germline V gene sequence: CDR1 SNHLY, CDR2 FYNNEI. With 3 bases clipped from V and 4 bases from J, the junction kept 9 bases outside the gene matches. The CDR3 extends over 16 amino acids. The CDR3 reads CASSERRGGTGETQYF. The DNA for the CDR3 is TGTGCCAGCAGTGAGCGGCGGGGGGGTACAGGAGAGACCCAGTACTTC.

J is TRBJ2-7 and V is TRBV10-3; D is uncertain. The CDR3 runs 13 residues. The V end lost 3 bases, the J end lost 3 bases, and 9 bases lay between the germline ends. Germline V gene lookup returns CDR1 ENHRY and CDR2 SYGVKD. The CDR3 nucleotides read TGTGCCATCAGTGAAAAGAAGTACTACGAGCAGTACGTC. Residues: CAISEKKYYEQYV.

This rearrangement joins TRBV24-1 to TRBJ1-4; D unclear. The CDR3 has 16 residues. Germline CDR1 KGHDR, CDR2 SFDVKD. V shed 7 bases and J shed 0 bases, with 14 bases lying between them. For the CDR3, the DNA is TGTGCCACCAGGACCAGTACTTGGACAACTAATGAAAAACTGTTTTTT. It codes for CATRTSTWTTNEKLFF.

The rearrangement joins TRBV28 to TRBJ1-5, with 7 bases fitting TRBD1. CDR1 and CDR2 (germline): MDHEN, SYDVKM. This CDR3 has 16 residues. J gave up 2 bases and V 6 bases, and 10 bases lay outside the gene matches. CDR3 protein: CASRRQGNSGNQPQHF. CDR3 in DNA: TGTGCCAGCAGGAGACAGGGTAACAGTGGCAATCAGCCCCAGCATTTT.

CDR3 region: CASSVADSYNEQFF. CDR3 coding DNA: TGTGCCAGCAGCGTAGCAGACAGTTACAATGAGCAGTTCTTC. V and J are TRBV9 and TRBJ2-1; D possibly corresponds to TRBD1 (5 bases). Looked up from germline, CDR1 is SGDLS and CDR2 is YYNGEE. The CDR3 totals 14 residues. Trimming removed 0 bases at V and 4 bases at J, with 8 bases between. The full variable domain, in which reference TRBV9 and TRBJ2-1 provide the parts outside the CDR3, is DSGVTQTPKHLITATGQRVTLRCSPRSGDLSVYWYQQSLDQGLQFLIQYYNGEERAKGNILERFSAQQFPDLHSELNLSSLELGDSALYFCASSVADSYNEQFFGPGTRLTVL.

The V call is TRBV28, the J call TRBJ2-7; weak D call: TRBD1 (6 bases). The CDR3 has 13 residues. V was cut by 6 bases and J by 4 bases, with 13 bases left in between. The germline V gene has CDR1 MDHEN and CDR2 SYDVKM. CDR3 amino acids: CASSRTGSYEQYF. CDR3 DNA sequence: TGTGCCAGCAGCAGAACAGGGTCGTACGAGCAGTACTTC.

This sequence joins TRBV2 and TRBJ2-7; tentative D call: TRBD1 (5 bases). The CDR3 spans 16 residues. Germline V gene data show CDR1 as SNHLY and CDR2 as FYNNEI. The V end was cut by 5 bases, the J end by 2 bases, with 19 bases between. In DNA form, the CDR3 reads TGTGCCAGCAGTCGAAATAGGCAGGGTATAACCTACGAGCAGTACGTC. Translated: CASSRNRQGITYEQYV.

The chain's CDR3 is CASSWDRDRGTGELFF. The CDR3 region has the DNA TGTGCCAGCAGCTGGGACAGGGATAGAGGTACCGGGGAGCTGTTTTTT. The chain is built from TRBV6-1 and TRBJ2-2; 9 nucleotides match TRBD1. Losses at the gene ends were 6 bases for V and 5 bases for J; bases not matched to a gene: 10. The CDR3 covers 16 residues. In germline, CDR1 is MNHNS, CDR2 SASEGT.

CDR3 nucleotide sequence: TGTGCCAGCAGTTTGGACAGGGGAGAGCCCCAGCATTTT. It encodes CASSLDRGEPQHF. The chain uses TRBV12-3 or TRBV12-4 and TRBJ1-5; 9 nucleotides align to TRBD1. CDR3 size: 13 residues. V gave up 3 bases and J gave up 8 bases; unmatched junction bases: 2.

This clonotype was observed a few times. CDR3 in DNA: TGTGCCAGCAGCTTTCGACTAGCGGGGGACGAGCAGTACTTC. This sequence encodes CASSFRLAGDEQYF. This chain links TRBV12-3 or TRBV12-4 with TRBJ2-7; 12 nucleotides line up with TRBD2. The CDR3 covers 14 residues. V lost 6 bases and J lost 5; bases outside the gene matches: 5.